Below are 16 T cell receptor beta chains sequenced from a single sample in a study of liver allograft versus peripheral blood T cells. Across the study: In transplanted livers, T cell receptor repertoires were compared with those found in the recipients' peripheral blood.

TCRdb re-called the reads through MiXCR, storing one row per CDR3 protein. The sample has around 16,000 distinct CDR3 sequences; around 20% are singletons. Every receptor here comes from a human patient who had a liver transplant. Some T cells may arise from the graft donor.

Relative to its sample, this clonotype is medium-sized. The rearrangement links TRBV6-6 to TRBJ2-1, with D perhaps matching TRBD2 (6 bases). Germline loops: CDR1 MNHNY, CDR2 SVGAGI (reference sequence). V was shortened by 0 bases and J by 0 bases, with 9 bases between the two germline ends. The CDR3 contains 16 residues. The CDR3 region is CASSYSHSGSYNEQFF. In DNA form, the CDR3 reads TGTGCCAGCAGTTACTCGCATAGCGGCTCCTACAATGAGCAGTTCTTC.

The chain couples TRBV6-2 or TRBV6-3 to TRBJ1-1; tentative D call: TRBD1 (6 bases). CDR1 and CDR2 from the germline V gene are MNHEY and SVGEGT. Between the trimmed V and J ends, which lost 0 bases and 2 bases, there was a span of 13 bases. This CDR3 has 16 amino acids. The chain's CDR3 is CASSYSAGVVNTEAFF. CDR3 DNA sequence: TGTGCCAGCAGTTACTCGGCAGGGGTAGTAAACACTGAAGCTTTCTTT.

This clonotype has more than one count but fewer than ten. The J gene is TRBJ2-3, the V gene TRBV20-1; D gene unclear. The CDR3 covers 12 residues. V lost 0 bases, J lost 6 bases, and 7 bases lay in between. CDR1 DFQATT and CDR2 SNEGSKA come from the germline V gene (reference sequence). CDR3 coding DNA: TGCAGTGCTAGAGATTTAGGGGATACGCAGTATTTT. Translating gives CSARDLGDTQYF.

Many counts were recorded for this clonotype. The V gene is TRBV18, the J gene TRBJ1-4; D gene ambiguous. This CDR3 has 12 amino acids. Trimming stripped 2 bases from V and 7 bases from J, with 5 bases between. The germline V gene encodes CDR1 KGHSH and CDR2 LQKENI. Here the CDR3 reads CASSPESEKLFF. In DNA form, the CDR3 reads TGTGCCAGCTCACCAGAAAGTGAAAAACTGTTTTTT. Supplemented by reference TRBV18 and TRBJ1-4, the full variable domain reads NAGVMQNPRHLVRRRGQEARLRCSPMKGHSHVYWYRQLPEEGLKFMVYLQKENIIDESGMPKERFSAEFPKEGPSILRIQQVVRGDSAAYFCASSPESEKLFFGSGTQLSVL.

This clonotype was observed a handful of times. This sequence joins TRBV19 and TRBJ1-5; D gene unclear. The CDR3 length is 12 residues. Trimming removed 0 bases at V and 7 bases at J, with 4 bases between. Germline V lookup: CDR1 LNHDA, CDR2 SQIVND (reference sequence). CDR3 coding DNA: TGTGCCAGTAGTATAGATGTACAGCCCCAGCATTTT. Protein product: CASSIDVQPQHF. Looking up the rest from reference TRBV19 and TRBJ1-5 gives the full variable domain: DGGITQSPKYLFRKEGQNVTLSCEQNLNHDAMYWYRQDPGQGLRLIYYSQIVNDFQKGDIAEGYSVSREKKESFPLTVTSAQKNPTAFYLCASSIDVQPQHFGDGTRLSIL.

The genes are TRBV20-1 and TRBJ1-5; D remains unclear. Germline V lookup: CDR1 DFQATT, CDR2 SNEGSKA (reference sequence). This CDR3 is 12 amino acids long. The germline V and J ends were trimmed by 1 base and 5 bases, with 6 bases remaining between them. In nucleotides, the CDR3 is TGCAGTGCTAGAGCTGGGGATCAGCCCCAGCATTTT. Amino acid sequence: CSARAGDQPQHF.

The J gene is TRBJ2-3, the V gene TRBV20-1; D is uncertain. Germline CDR1 and CDR2: DFQATT and SNEGSKA (reference sequence). The CDR3 has 14 amino acids. V gave up 0 bases and J gave up 5 bases, with 12 bases separating them. CDR3 in amino acids: CSARDYTVGDTQYF. The CDR3 coding sequence is TGCAGTGCTAGAGATTACACGGTAGGAGATACGCAGTATTTT.

This clonotype was observed a few times. This rearrangement joins TRBV11-1 to TRBJ2-7, with 11 bases aligning to TRBD2. Per the germline V gene, CDR1 is SGHAT and CDR2 is FQDESV (reference sequence). This CDR3 region has 15 residues. The V and J ends lost 4 bases and 4 bases, in that order; junction bases with no gene match: 6. The CDR3 reads CASSSSSSGRYEQYF. CDR3 coding DNA: TGTGCCAGCAGCTCTAGTTCTAGCGGGAGGTACGAGCAGTACTTC. The variable domain in full, completed from reference TRBV11-1 and TRBJ2-7, reads EAEVAQSPRYKITEKSQAVAFWCDPISGHATLYWYRQILGQGPELLVQFQDESVVDDSQLPKDRFSAERLKGVDSTLKIQPAELGDSAMYLCASSSSSSGRYEQYFGPGTRLTVT.

This clonotype was seen more than once but under ten times. The V gene is TRBV28, the J gene TRBJ2-5, with 14 nucleotides matching TRBD2. V shed 6 bases and J 2 bases; nucleotides not matched to a gene: 8. CDR1 is MDHEN and CDR2 is SYDVKM in the germline V gene. The length of the CDR3 is 17 residues. This chain's CDR3 is CASSTMRLAGGQETQYF. The CDR3 DNA follows: TGTGCCAGCAGCACAATGCGACTAGCGGGAGGGCAAGAGACCCAGTACTTC.

This clonotype appeared a few times. The chain carries TRBV19 and TRBJ1-5; perhaps TRBD1 as D (6 bases). Trimming took off 5 bases at V and 7 bases at J, with 18 bases between the two ends. Germline V gene lookup returns CDR1 LNHDA and CDR2 SQIVND (reference sequence). There are 15 residues in the CDR3. The CDR3, as DNA: TGTGCCAGTAGTCGATCGGCCAGGGGAGCGCAGCCCCAGCATTTT. This gives the protein CASSRSARGAQPQHF.

This clonotype was found a few times. The rearrangement joins TRBV19 to TRBJ1-5; D gene ambiguous. The germline V gene encodes CDR1 LNHDA and CDR2 SQIVND (reference sequence). This CDR3 is built from 16 residues. Trimming shortened V by 5 bases and J by 7 bases, and 21 bases separated the two germline ends. CDR3 coding DNA: TGTGCCAGTAGTCCCACGGGATTCCTATTCGAACAGCCCCAGCATTTT. Protein: CASSPTGFLFEQPQHF.

This clonotype occurred a few times. J is TRBJ2-5 and V is TRBV6-6, with a possible D match to TRBD2 (6 bases). The CDR3 contains 15 residues. In germline, CDR1 is MNHNY, CDR2 SVGAGI (reference sequence). Trimming cost V 0 bases and J 5 bases, with 13 bases left between them. CDR3 amino acids: CASSYSRLEGETQYF. Here the CDR3 DNA reads TGTGCCAGCAGTTACTCGAGACTAGAGGGTGAGACCCAGTACTTC.

The chain uses TRBV15 and TRBJ1-2; D ambiguous. The germline CDR1 and CDR2 sequences are LNHNV and YYDKDF (reference sequence). With 0 bases removed from V and 4 bases from J, the gap between germline ends came to 6 bases. This CDR3 has 13 residues. The chain's CDR3 is CATSREHSYGYTF. CDR3 in DNA: TGTGCCACCAGCAGAGAACACAGCTATGGCTACACCTTC.

The chain joins TRBV28 to TRBJ1-1, with 9 bases identical to TRBD1. The germline CDR1 and CDR2 sequences are MDHEN and SYDVKM. Trimming took 4 bases from V and 5 from J; bases not matched to a gene: 8. There are 15 residues in the CDR3. CDR3 residues: CASSSHGTGLTEAFF. The CDR3 DNA follows: TGTGCCAGCAGTTCCCACGGGACAGGGTTAACTGAAGCTTTCTTT.

This clonotype was observed a few times. The chain is built from TRBV13 and TRBJ2-7; possible D gene TRBD1, 6 bases. Germline V gene sequence: CDR1 PRHDT, CDR2 FYEKMQ (reference sequence). V was shortened by 0 bases and J by 6 bases, with 15 bases between the two germline ends. The CDR3 spans 15 residues. In DNA form, the CDR3 reads TGTGCCAGCAGCTTAGGCCGCAGGGGAGAAGGCGAGCAGTACTTC. It translates to CASSLGRRGEGEQYF.

V and J are TRBV19 and TRBJ1-6; D uncertain. CDR1 and CDR2 (germline): LNHDA, SQIVND (reference sequence). V dropped 9 bases and J dropped 5 bases, with 11 bases sitting between them. The CDR3 is 13 amino acids. Written as DNA, the CDR3 is TGTGCCAGCTGGGATGGAAATAATTCACCCCTCCACTTT. This sequence encodes CASWDGNNSPLHF.